The 16 T cell receptor beta chains below were found in one sample sequenced in a study of cytomegalovirus exposure and HLA in healthy donors. PCR involved 60 Vbeta and 13 Jbeta primers. Sequencing was performed with immunoSEQ multiplex PCR; in TCRdb, only in-frame clones are kept and a portion is missing. The profile shows 98,000 or so clones, roughly 72% of them singletons. The sequenced material came from PBMCs. Receptors were obtained from a woman aged 18 to 35 in good health and CMV-seropositive.

The V and J genes are TRBV5-1 and TRBJ1-2; possible D gene TRBD1, 5 bases. The CDR3 contains 17 residues. Germline CDR1 reads SGHRS; CDR2 reads YFSETQ. The germline V and J ends were trimmed by 3 bases and 3 bases, with 21 bases remaining between them. The CDR3 DNA reads as TGCGCCAGCAGCTCCTCGGGGGGTGAGGGTTTGCACTATGGCTACACCTTC. It encodes CASSSSGGEGLHYGYTF.

V and J are TRBV2 and TRBJ2-3; D possibly corresponds to TRBD1 (5 bases). V was shortened by 5 bases and J by 4 bases, with 7 bases between the two germline ends. Looked up from germline, CDR1 is SNHLY and CDR2 is FYNNEI. CDR3 length equals 12 residues. The CDR3 DNA sequence: TGTGCCAGCAGTCCACAGGCAGATACGCAGTATTTT. This translates into CASSPQADTQYF.

V is TRBV5-5 and J is TRBJ2-7; 12 nucleotides match TRBD1. Germline CDR1 SGHKS, CDR2 YYEKEE (reference sequence). Trimming took 0 bases from V and 6 from J; bases not matched to a gene: 4. The CDR3 is 15 amino acids. Here the CDR3 DNA reads TGTGCCAGCAGCTTGGGCGGGACAGGGGGCCGCGAGCAGTACTTC. Amino acids: CASSLGGTGGREQYF.

V and J are TRBV6-6 and TRBJ1-5; 7 bases align to TRBD1. This CDR3 spans 14 amino acids. Germline V gene sequence: CDR1 MNHNY, CDR2 SVGAGI (reference sequence). Trimming took 6 bases from V and 0 from J; bases not matched to a gene: 2. The CDR3 reads CASRQGHSNQPQHF. DNA for the CDR3: TGTGCCAGCAGACAGGGGCATAGCAATCAGCCCCAGCATTTT.

This clone was detected only a few times. The gene calls are TRBV6-1 and TRBJ2-7; 7 bases agree with TRBD2. There are 13 residues in the CDR3. V was pared by 6 bases and J by 7 bases, with 9 bases of the junction left unmatched. CDR1 MNHNS and CDR2 SASEGT come from the germline V gene. CDR3 residues: CASSSGRAFEQYF. DNA of the CDR3: TGTGCCAGCAGCAGTGGGAGGGCCTTTGAGCAGTACTTC.

This chain's CDR3 is CASSVGTGDYGYTF. CDR3 coding DNA: TGTGCCAGCAGCGTAGGGACAGGGGATTATGGCTACACCTTC. This chain links TRBV9 with TRBJ1-2, with 9 positions matching TRBD1. After removal of 0 bases from V and 5 bases from J, the junction contained 2 bases not matched to a gene. The CDR3 covers 14 residues. Germline lookup yields CDR1 SGDLS and CDR2 YYNGEE.

The rearrangement links TRBV6-5 to TRBJ2-7; TRBD1 aligns across 7 bases. Unmatched junction bases numbered 6, after V lost 5 bases and J lost 2 bases. Germline assignment: CDR1 MNHEY and CDR2 SVGAGI. The CDR3 has 14 amino acids. The DNA for the CDR3 is TGTGCCAGCAGTGTGGGACAGCTAACCTACGAGCAGTACTTC. Its translation is CASSVGQLTYEQYF.

The chain recombines TRBV6-1 with TRBJ2-7; TRBD1 is a possible D gene (6 bases). The germline gives CDR1 MNHNS, CDR2 SASEGT. The CDR3 spans 12 residues. V lost 4 bases and J 7 bases, leaving 11 bases between the germline ends. CDR3 protein: CASSGDNGEQYF. CDR3 DNA: TGTGCCAGCAGTGGGGACAATGGGGAGCAGTACTTC.

V usage is TRBV6-5 and J usage is TRBJ2-7; 9 nucleotides match TRBD1. With V trimmed by 2 bases and J by 1 base, 3 bases remained unmatched. This CDR3 is built from 15 residues. Germline V gives CDR1 MNHEY, CDR2 SVGAGI. This chain's CDR3 is CASSYGTGKSYEQYF. CDR3 bases: TGTGCCAGCAGTTACGGGACAGGGAAATCCTACGAGCAGTACTTC.

The chain employs TRBV6-1 and TRBJ1-4; weak D call: TRBD1 (5 bases). The ends were cut back, 5 bases at V and 8 bases at J, with 15 bases in the middle. This CDR3 region has 14 residues. Per the germline V gene, CDR1 is MNHNS and CDR2 is SASEGT. The CDR3 spells CASSFETKGEKLFF. The CDR3 nucleotides are TGTGCCAGCAGTTTCGAGACAAAGGGGGAAAAACTGTTTTTT.

This clone occurred a few times. The chain recombines TRBV28 with TRBJ1-6, with 8 bases matching TRBD1. This CDR3 has 15 residues. Germline CDR1 is MDHEN and CDR2 is SYDVKM. Trimming removed 5 bases from V and 10 bases from J; junction bases left unmatched: 10. Here the CDR3 reads CASSPPDRVGSPLHF. The DNA of the CDR3 is TGTGCCAGCAGTCCTCCGGACAGGGTAGGATCACCCCTCCACTTT.

The V call is TRBV7-6, the J call TRBJ1-4; tentatively, D is TRBD1 (6 bases). The CDR3 length is 13 residues. The germline CDR1 and CDR2 sequences are SGHVS and FNYEAQ. Deletions cut 5 bases from V and 11 bases from J, with 15 bases between. The CDR3 loop is CASSPISGQKLFF. DNA for the CDR3: TGTGCCAGCAGCCCGATCTCCGGACAGAAACTGTTTTTT.

The chain combines TRBV6-1 with TRBJ1-5; D gene unclear. Trimming cost V 2 bases and J 6 bases, with 29 bases left between them. The CDR3 contains 20 residues. Per germline, CDR1 MNHNS and CDR2 SASEGT. The CDR3 loop is CASSERAKVAGAPSRQPQHF. CDR3 bases: TGTGCCAGCAGTGAACGCGCCAAGGTGGCAGGCGCCCCTTCACGTCAGCCCCAGCATTTT.

This chain joins TRBV28 and TRBJ2-1, with 7 bases lining up with TRBD1. With V trimmed by 5 bases and J by 8 bases, 12 bases remained unmatched. CDR1 and CDR2 (germline): MDHEN, SYDVKM. CDR3 length: 15 amino acids. The CDR3 DNA reads as TGTGCCAGCAGTACCGCAGACAGGGATGACGATGAGCAGTTCTTC. Its protein product is CASSTADRDDDEQFF.

The V gene is TRBV30, the J gene TRBJ2-1, with 9 bases fitting TRBD1. The CDR3 consists of 16 residues. After removal of 3 bases from V and 4 bases from J, the junction contained 10 bases not matched to a gene. CDR1 is GTSNPN, CDR2 SVGIG, per germline (reference sequence). CDR3 sequence reads: CAWSTQGQGLYNEQFF. The CDR3 nucleotides are TGTGCCTGGAGCACGCAGGGACAGGGCCTTTACAATGAGCAGTTCTTC.

This rearrangement joins TRBV30 to TRBJ2-5; D is uncertain. Trimming shortened V by 4 bases and J by 2 bases, and 5 bases separated the two germline ends. There are 11 residues in the CDR3. The germline V gene encodes CDR1 GTSNPN and CDR2 SVGIG (reference sequence). The CDR3, as DNA: TGTGCCTGGACAGAACAAGAGACCCAGTACTTC. Its protein is CAWTEQETQYF.